One sample yielded the 22 T cell receptor beta chains listed below, sequenced in a study of cytomegalovirus exposure and HLA in healthy donors. Primers for the PCR totalled 60 Vbeta and 13 Jbeta. The table came from immunoSEQ multiplex PCR; TCRdb's copy has only in-frame clones and leaves some out. The sample holds just over 200,000 clones, almost 70% seen once. Sequencing was performed on PBMCs. Receptors originate from a man aged 40-50 years in good health and CMV-seropositive.

The chain carries TRBV10-3 and TRBJ1-1, with D hard to call. CDR1 ENHRY and CDR2 SYGVKD come from the germline V gene. The CDR3 consists of 13 residues. The germline V and J ends were trimmed by 3 bases and 1 base, with 6 bases remaining between them. The CDR3 sequence is CAISEEANTEAFF. DNA for the CDR3: TGTGCCATCAGTGAAGAGGCGAACACTGAAGCTTTCTTT.

Worth noting for this clone: Sequence at one end of the junction differs from germline and may be a read error. V and J are TRBV7-9 and TRBJ2-2; possible D gene TRBD1, 6 bases. The CDR3 is made up of 15 amino acids. Germline V CDR1 and CDR2: SEHNR, FQNEAQ (reference sequence). The CDR3 sequence is CSSSLGQLPTGELFF. CDR3 DNA: TGTTCCAGCAGCCTCGGACAGTTGCCGACCGGGGAGCTGTTTTTT.

This clone was picked up a small number of times. The chain carries TRBV6-5 and TRBJ1-6; D is perhaps TRBD1 (6 bases). Per the germline V gene, CDR1 is MNHEY and CDR2 is SVGAGI. Trimming pared 5 bases from V and 7 bases from J, leaving 12 bases between. The CDR3 spans 14 residues. CDR3 in amino acids: CASSPLGGNSPLHF. The CDR3 DNA reads as TGTGCCAGCAGTCCCCTAGGGGGAAATTCACCCCTCCACTTT.

The chain couples TRBV6-1 to TRBJ1-1; 7 positions match TRBD1. This CDR3 has 13 residues. Germline assignment: CDR1 MNHNS and CDR2 SASEGT. The V segment lost 11 bases and the J segment 0 bases; nucleotides outside the gene matches: 6. The CDR3 spells CAVTGALNTEAFF. CDR3 nucleotide sequence: TGTGCCGTAACAGGGGCACTGAACACTGAAGCTTTCTTT.

This chain uses TRBV4-3 with TRBJ2-7, with a possible D match to TRBD1 (5 bases). The V gene's germline CDR1 is LGHNA and CDR2 YSLEER. The CDR3 contains 16 residues. V lost 4 bases and J 2 bases, leaving 18 bases between the germline ends. CDR3 coding DNA: TGCGCCAGCAGCCCCCCGAAGAGACAGAAACCCTACGAGCAGTACTTC. Translation gives CASSPPKRQKPYEQYF.

The chain uses TRBV7-8 and TRBJ2-3; no clear D gene. The germline V gene encodes CDR1 SGHVS and CDR2 FQNEAQ. V lost 1 base to trimming and J lost 1 base, with 9 bases between them. The length of the CDR3 is 15 residues. The chain's CDR3 is CASSLESAGTDTQYF. CDR3 coding DNA: TGTGCCAGCAGCTTAGAGTCGGCGGGCACAGATACGCAGTATTTT.

The V and J genes are TRBV7-8 and TRBJ2-2; 12 positions match TRBD2. V dropped 1 base and J dropped 9; count of bases not matched to a gene: 6. The germline CDR1 and CDR2 sequences are SGHVS and FQNEAQ. CDR3 length equals 16 residues. The CDR3 sequence is CASSLVGLAGLRELFF. The CDR3 coding sequence is TGTGCCAGCAGCTTAGTGGGACTAGCGGGCCTCCGGGAGCTGTTTTTT. Filled out from reference TRBV7-8 and TRBJ2-2, the complete variable domain reads GAGVSQSPRYKVAKRGQDVALRCDPISGHVSLFWYQQALGQGPEFLTYFQNEAQLDKSGLPSDRFFAERPEGSVSTLKIQRTQQEDSAVYLCASSLVGLAGLRELFFGEGSRLTVL.

The chain carries TRBV12-5 and TRBJ1-1; TRBD1 aligns across 8 bases. The CDR3 has 18 amino acids. V lost 4 bases to trimming and J lost 4 bases; unmatched junction nucleotides: 17. Looked up from germline, CDR1 is LGHNT and CDR2 is FRNRAP. The CDR3 DNA sequence: TGTGCTAGTGGTTCTGACTGGCAGGGGGCCGGCCTGGGCACTGAAGCTTTCTTT. This gives the protein CASGSDWQGAGLGTEAFF.

The gene calls are TRBV5-6 and TRBJ2-5; 8 nucleotides match TRBD2. Germline values: CDR1 SGHDT, CDR2 YYEEEE. The trim removed 0 bases at V and 5 bases at J, leaving 9 bases unmatched. The CDR3 length is 16 residues. The CDR3 reads CASSLVLRGGQETQYF. As DNA, the CDR3 is TGTGCCAGCAGCTTGGTATTACGGGGGGGCCAGGAGACCCAGTACTTC.

In regard to this clone: Other DNA sequences within the sample encode an identical CDR3. The V call is TRBV27, the J call TRBJ2-1; tentative D call: TRBD2 (6 bases). The germline CDR1 and CDR2 sequences are MNHEY and SMNVEV (reference sequence). V lost 0 bases, J lost 10 bases, and 13 bases lay in between. The CDR3 has 14 residues. In nucleotides, the CDR3 is TGTGCCAGCAGTTTATCACGGGACTCCAACGAGCAGTTCTTC. Its protein is CASSLSRDSNEQFF.

This rearrangement joins TRBV11-1 to TRBJ1-1, with unresolved D. The CDR3 extends over 12 amino acids. Trimming left V 1 base short and J 11 bases short, with 11 bases between. Looked up from germline, CDR1 is SGHAT and CDR2 is FQDESV (reference sequence). CDR3 DNA sequence: TGTGCCAGCAGCTTAGGGTTCGGGGAGGCTTTCTTT. Translating it yields CASSLGFGEAFF.

The chain has TRBV11-3 and TRBJ1-1; 8 bases line up with TRBD1. Germline V gene data show CDR1 as SGHNT and CDR2 as YENEEA. The ends lost 1 base at V and 7 bases at J; junction bases unmatched: 2. The CDR3 loop spans 13 amino acids. The CDR3, as DNA: TGTGCCAGCAGCTTAGCAGGGGGCCGTGAAGCTTTCTTT. Translation gives CASSLAGGREAFF.

The V and J genes are TRBV27 and TRBJ2-7, with 12 bases lining up with TRBD1. CDR3 size: 14 residues. Germline trimming cut 4 bases from V and 7 bases from J; bases unmatched to any gene: 5. Germline CDR1 reads MNHEY; CDR2 reads SMNVEV (reference sequence). The CDR3 is CASSWDRGHAEQYF. The CDR3 nucleotides are TGTGCCAGCAGTTGGGACAGGGGGCATGCAGAGCAGTACTTC.

Only one count was recorded for this clone. V is TRBV19 and J is TRBJ1-1; 8 bases are shared with TRBD1. From germline, CDR1 is LNHDA and CDR2 SQIVND (reference sequence). The CDR3 covers 13 residues. Germline trimming cut 5 bases from V and 9 bases from J; bases unmatched to any gene: 8. Written as DNA, the CDR3 is TGTGCCAGTAGTCTCCGGGACAGGACTAAAGCTTTCTTT. Amino acids: CASSLRDRTKAFF.

The rearrangement joins TRBV7-6 to TRBJ1-1; a possible D gene is TRBD1 (6 bases). CDR3 length: 13 amino acids. The V end lost 7 bases, the J end lost 1 base, and 10 bases lay between the germline ends. CDR1 is SGHVS and CDR2 is FNYEAQ in the germline V gene. The CDR3 is CASTLGQNTEAFF. The CDR3, as DNA: TGTGCCAGCACCCTGGGACAGAACACTGAAGCTTTCTTT.

This sequence joins TRBV19 and TRBJ2-5, with TRBD2 identical over 7 bases. With 3 bases clipped from V and 2 bases from J, the junction kept 9 bases outside the gene matches. The V gene's germline CDR1 is LNHDA and CDR2 SQIVND (reference sequence). This CDR3 contains 16 residues. The CDR3 DNA reads TGTGCCAGTAGTATGGCGGCAAGCGGGGCTCAAGAGACCCAGTACTTC. It encodes CASSMAASGAQETQYF.

The chain recombines TRBV7-9 with TRBJ2-2; 9 bases are shared with TRBD2. V lost 5 bases to trimming and J lost 6 bases; unmatched junction nucleotides: 7. The CDR3 loop spans 15 amino acids. Germline CDR1 and CDR2: SEHNR and FQNEAQ (reference sequence). The CDR3 is CASSRGRDYAGELFF. For the CDR3, the DNA is TGTGCCAGCAGCCGCGGGAGGGATTACGCCGGGGAGCTGTTTTTT.

V is TRBV6-6 and J is TRBJ2-5; D gene uncertain. There are 13 residues in the CDR3. V was trimmed by 0 bases and J by 2 bases, leaving 4 bases between them. Germline V CDR1 and CDR2: MNHNY, SVGAGI (reference sequence). For the CDR3, the DNA is TGTGCCAGCAGTTACTCGAGACAAGAGACCCAGTACTTC. Its protein product is CASSYSRQETQYF.

This clone has just a few counts. V is TRBV6-5 and J is TRBJ1-4; TRBD1 matches 10 bases. CDR3 length: 15 residues. From germline, CDR1 is MNHEY and CDR2 SVGAGI. V was clipped by 4 bases and J by 8 bases; unmatched bases: 7. CDR3 loop: CASSLSTGGSEKLFF. As DNA, the CDR3 is TGTGCCAGCAGTTTGTCGACAGGGGGCAGCGAAAAACTGTTTTTT.

This clone was observed a few times. The V and J genes are TRBV5-6 and TRBJ2-5; TRBD2 aligns across 9 bases. This CDR3 is built from 17 residues. The trim removed 9 bases at V and 0 bases at J, leaving 15 bases unmatched. Germline V gene lookup returns CDR1 SGHDT and CDR2 YYEEEE. DNA for the CDR3: TGTGCCACTTGTCGTCGGCTAGCGGGGAGGTACCAAGAGACCCAGTACTTC. It codes for CATCRRLAGRYQETQYF.

This sequence joins TRBV4-1 and TRBJ2-1; 11 bases are a match to TRBD2. There are 16 residues in the CDR3. The V gene end was trimmed by 0 bases and the J gene end by 6 bases; junction bases not matched to a gene: 4. Germline-derived CDR1 and CDR2 are MGHRA and YSYEKL. CDR3 bases: TGCGCCAGCAGCCAAGAGAGCCTAGCGGGGGGCAATGAGCAGTTCTTC. Protein sequence: CASSQESLAGGNEQFF.

This chain uses TRBV7-9 with TRBJ2-2, with 10 positions matching TRBD1. CDR1 is SEHNR, CDR2 FQNEAQ, per germline (reference sequence). Trimming at V came to 7 bases and at J to 5 bases, leaving 10 bases not matched to a gene. The CDR3 is 16 amino acids. The CDR3 nucleotides are TGTGCCAGCAAAAGCGGGGGACAGGGGTGGACCGGGGAGCTGTTTTTT. Translating it yields CASKSGGQGWTGELFF.